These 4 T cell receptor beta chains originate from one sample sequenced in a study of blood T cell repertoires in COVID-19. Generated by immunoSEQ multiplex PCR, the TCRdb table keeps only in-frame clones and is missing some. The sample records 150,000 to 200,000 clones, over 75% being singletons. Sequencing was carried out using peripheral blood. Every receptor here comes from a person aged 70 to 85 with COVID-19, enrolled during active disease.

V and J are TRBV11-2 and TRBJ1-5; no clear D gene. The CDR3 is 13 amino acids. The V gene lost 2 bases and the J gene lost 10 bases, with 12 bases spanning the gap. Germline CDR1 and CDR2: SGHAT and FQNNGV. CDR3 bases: TGTGCCAGCAGCTTAACTTCGGGAGATCCCCAGCATTTT. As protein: CASSLTSGDPQHF.

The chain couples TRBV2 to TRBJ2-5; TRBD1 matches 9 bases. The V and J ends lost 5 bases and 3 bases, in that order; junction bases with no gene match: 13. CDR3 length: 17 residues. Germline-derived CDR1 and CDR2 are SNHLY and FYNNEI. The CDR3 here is CASSNKSPRQGEETQYF. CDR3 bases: TGTGCCAGCAGTAATAAGTCGCCTCGACAGGGGGAAGAGACCCAGTACTTC.

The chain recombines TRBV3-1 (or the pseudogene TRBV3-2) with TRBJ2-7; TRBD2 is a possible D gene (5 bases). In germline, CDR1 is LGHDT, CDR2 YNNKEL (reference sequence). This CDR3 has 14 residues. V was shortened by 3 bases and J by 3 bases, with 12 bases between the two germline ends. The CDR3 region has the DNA TGTGCCAGCAGCCAGAGCCGGGGAAGCTACGAGCAGTACTTC. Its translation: CASSQSRGSYEQYF.

The DNA of the CDR3 is TGTGCCAGCAGTTACAACTCCGGCACTGAAGCTTTCTTT. It is translated as CASSYNSGTEAFF. The V call is TRBV6-2 or TRBV6-3, the J call TRBJ1-1; unclear D gene. This CDR3 has 13 residues. CDR1 is MNHEY and CDR2 is SVGEGT in the germline V gene. V gave up 2 bases and J gave up 4 bases, with 8 bases separating them.